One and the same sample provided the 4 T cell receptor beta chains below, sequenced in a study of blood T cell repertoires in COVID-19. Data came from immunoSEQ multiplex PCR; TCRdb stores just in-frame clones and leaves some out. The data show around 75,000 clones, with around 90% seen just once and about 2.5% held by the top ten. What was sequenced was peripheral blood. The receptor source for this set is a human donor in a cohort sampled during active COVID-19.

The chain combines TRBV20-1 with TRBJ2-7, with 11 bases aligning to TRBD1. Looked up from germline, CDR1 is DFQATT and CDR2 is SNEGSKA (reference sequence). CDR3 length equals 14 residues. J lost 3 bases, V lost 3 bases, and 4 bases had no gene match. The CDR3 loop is CSASSGTGGYEQYF. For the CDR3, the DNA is TGCAGTGCTAGTAGCGGGACAGGGGGCTACGAGCAGTACTTC.

CDR3 amino acids: CASSPSPGTGNYGYTF. The CDR3 nucleotides read TGTGCCAGCAGCCCATCCCCCGGGACAGGGAACTATGGCTACACCTTC. The chain recombines TRBV27 with TRBJ1-2; 9 bases line up with TRBD1. V was clipped by 6 bases and J by 2 bases; unmatched bases: 10. The germline V gene encodes CDR1 MNHEY and CDR2 SMNVEV (reference sequence). The CDR3 totals 16 residues.

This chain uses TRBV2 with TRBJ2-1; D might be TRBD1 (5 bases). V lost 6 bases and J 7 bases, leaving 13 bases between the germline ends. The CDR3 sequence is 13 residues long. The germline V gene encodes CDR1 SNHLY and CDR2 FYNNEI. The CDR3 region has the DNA TGTGCCAGCAGGTGGGGCCATGGGAATGAGCAGTTCTTC. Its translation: CASRWGHGNEQFF.

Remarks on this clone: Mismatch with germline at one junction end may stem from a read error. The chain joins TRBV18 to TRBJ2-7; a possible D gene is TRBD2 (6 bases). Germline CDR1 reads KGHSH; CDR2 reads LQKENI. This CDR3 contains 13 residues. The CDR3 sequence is CASSPGQVGGFDF. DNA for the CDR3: TGTGCCAGCTCACCAGGGCAGGTCGGGGGTTTTGACTTC. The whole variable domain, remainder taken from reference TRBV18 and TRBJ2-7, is NAGVMQNPRHLVRRRGQEARLRCSPMKGHSHVYWYRQLPEEGLKFMVYLQKENIIDESGMPKERFSAEFPKEGPSILRIQQVVRGDSAAYFCASSPGQVGGFDFGPGTRLTVT.